This T cell receptor (beta chain) was identified in a study of CD8 T cells in ankylosing spondylitis. This clonotype occurred a few times. The antigen remains unidentified. Points from the study as a whole: Apparently characteristic of ankylosing spondylitis blood was a TCR beta motif (under ten highly homologous variants).

The V end was cut by 6 bases, the J end by 12 bases, with 15 bases between. Germline V gene data show CDR1 as MNHEY and CDR2 as SVGAGI. This CDR3 is built from 12 residues. Each CDR3 protein is one row after TCRdb ran MiXCR on the 5' RACE reads. The sample contains 470,000 or so distinct CDR3 sequences, roughly a quarter of which appear only once. This TCR came from a male donor with ankylosing spondylitis. Sequencing was performed on blood, either unsorted or a sorted T cell fraction (not recorded which). The chain combines TRBV6-5 with TRBJ2-1; a possible D gene is TRBD1 (7 bases). The CDR3 reads CASRPSGGGQFF. For the CDR3, the DNA is TGTGCCAGCAGGCCTTCAGGGGGAGGGCAGTTCTTC.